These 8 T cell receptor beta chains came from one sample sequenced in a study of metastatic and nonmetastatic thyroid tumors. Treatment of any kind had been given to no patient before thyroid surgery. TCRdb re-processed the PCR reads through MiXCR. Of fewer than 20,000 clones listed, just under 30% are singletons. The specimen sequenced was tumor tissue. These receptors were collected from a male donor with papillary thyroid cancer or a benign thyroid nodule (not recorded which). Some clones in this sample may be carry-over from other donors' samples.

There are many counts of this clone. CDR3 DNA: TGTGCCAGCAGTTACTATGTTAGGAGAAAGGACGGATCTAGCACAGATACGCAGTATTTT. This sequence encodes CASSYYVRRKDGSSTDTQYF. The genes are TRBV6-2 or TRBV6-3 and TRBJ2-3, with D uncertain. Trimming cost V 1 base and J 0 bases, with 23 bases left between them. Per germline, CDR1 MNHEY and CDR2 SVGEGT. CDR3 length equals 20 residues.

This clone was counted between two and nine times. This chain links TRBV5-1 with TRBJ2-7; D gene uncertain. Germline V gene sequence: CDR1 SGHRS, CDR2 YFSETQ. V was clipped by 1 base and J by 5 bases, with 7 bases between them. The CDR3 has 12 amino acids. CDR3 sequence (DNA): TGCGCCAGCAGCTTGCTACGGAACGAGCAGTACTTC. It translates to CASSLLRNEQYF.

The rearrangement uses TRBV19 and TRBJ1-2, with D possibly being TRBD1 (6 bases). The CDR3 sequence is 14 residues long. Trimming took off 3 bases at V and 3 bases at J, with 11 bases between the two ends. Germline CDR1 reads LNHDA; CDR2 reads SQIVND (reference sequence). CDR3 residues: CASSIDGGDYGYTF. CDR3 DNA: TGTGCCAGTAGTATCGACGGGGGCGACTATGGCTACACCTTC.

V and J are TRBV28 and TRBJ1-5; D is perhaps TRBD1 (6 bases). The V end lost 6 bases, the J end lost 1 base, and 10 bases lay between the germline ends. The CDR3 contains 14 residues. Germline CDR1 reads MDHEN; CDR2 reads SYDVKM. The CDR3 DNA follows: TGTGCCAGCAGACAGGGAGTAAGCAATCAGCCCCAGCATTTT. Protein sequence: CASRQGVSNQPQHF.

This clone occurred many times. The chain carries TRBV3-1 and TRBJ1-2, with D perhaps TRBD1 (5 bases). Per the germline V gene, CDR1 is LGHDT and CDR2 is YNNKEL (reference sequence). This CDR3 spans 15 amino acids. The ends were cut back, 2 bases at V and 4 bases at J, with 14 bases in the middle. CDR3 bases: TGTGCCAGCAGCCAAATCGCCCAGGGCACCTATGGCTACACCTTC. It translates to CASSQIAQGTYGYTF. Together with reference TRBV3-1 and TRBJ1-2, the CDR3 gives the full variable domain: DTAVSQTPKYLVTQMGNDKSIKCEQNLGHDTMYWYKQDSKKFLKIMFSYNNKELIINETVPNRFSPKSPDKAHLNLHINSLELGDSAVYFCASSQIAQGTYGYTFGSGTRLTVV.

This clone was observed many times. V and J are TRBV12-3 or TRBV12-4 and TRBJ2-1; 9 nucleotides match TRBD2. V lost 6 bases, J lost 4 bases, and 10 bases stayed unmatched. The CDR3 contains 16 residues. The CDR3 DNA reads TGTGCCAGCAGGGAGGGGGCGGGAGGGGGTTACAATGAGCAGTTCTTC. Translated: CASREGAGGGYNEQFF.

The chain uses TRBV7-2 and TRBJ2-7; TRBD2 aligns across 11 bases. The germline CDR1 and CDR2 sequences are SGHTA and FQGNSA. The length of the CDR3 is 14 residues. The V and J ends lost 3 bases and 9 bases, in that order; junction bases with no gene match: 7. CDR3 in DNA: TGTGCCAGCAGCTTGACTAGCGGGGATTTTCGGCAGTACTTC. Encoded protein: CASSLTSGDFRQYF.

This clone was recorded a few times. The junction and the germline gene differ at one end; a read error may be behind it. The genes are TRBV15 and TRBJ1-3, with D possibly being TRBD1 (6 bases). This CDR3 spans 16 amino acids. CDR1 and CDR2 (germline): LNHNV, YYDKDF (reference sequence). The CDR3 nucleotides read TGTGCCAACAGCAGAGATAGGGGGAACTCTGGAAACACCATATATTTT. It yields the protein CANSRDRGNSGNTIYF.